This TCR beta chain was sequenced in a study of Ad26.COV2.S vaccination and SARS-CoV-2 variants. Assay used: immunoSEQ multiplex PCR; TCRdb lists only in-frame clones, some missing. The data hold some 480,000 clones, with around 88% observed a single time. Treatment indicated: around 19 received Ad26.COV2.S at low or high dose, single or two shots; five or six received placebo; per-sample allocation not given. Repertoires come from day 63 after the first vaccine or placebo injection. A Boston adult aged 18-55 years was the donor. This clone came up a few times. J lost 8 bases, V lost 5 bases, and 11 bases had no gene match. The V gene's germline CDR1 is MNHEY and CDR2 SMNVEV (reference sequence). CDR3 length: 14 residues.

The V call is TRBV27, the J call TRBJ1-2, with 7 bases identical to TRBD1. The sample consisted of peripheral blood, taken in a trial of Ad26.COV2.S vaccine versus placebo. This TCR was sampled from a person aged 18-60 years who received the Ad26.COV2.S COVID-19 vaccine or a placebo. CDR3 sequence (DNA): TGTGCCAGCAGTGCCCTAGGGGGCTTGGGGGGCTACACCTTC. It translates to CASSALGGLGGYTF.